These 4 T cell receptor beta chains were sequenced from one sample in a study of untreated major depressive disorder. Using immunoSEQ multiplex PCR, the repertoire was profiled, and TCRdb retains in-frame clones only, with some absent. This table has some 13,000 clones, about nine tenths appearing once. The study's findings and limits: TRBV05-01 (Vbeta 5.1) usage was higher in CD4+ T cells of depressed patients than controls.

Antigen specificity for these receptors is unknown. Sequencing was done on a sample of CD4+ T cells from PBMCs. All receptors come from a young man with major depressive disorder.

V usage is TRBV6-5 and J usage is TRBJ1-5, with TRBD1 as a possible D gene (5 bases). The CDR3 runs 14 residues. Germline V lookup: CDR1 MNHEY, CDR2 SVGAGI. Trimming shortened V by 5 bases and J by 2 bases, and 10 bases separated the two germline ends. The CDR3 reads CASSQGRGNQPQHF. The CDR3 bases are TGTGCCAGCAGTCAGGGAAGGGGCAATCAGCCCCAGCATTTT.

V usage is TRBV4-2 and J usage is TRBJ2-2; 8 positions match TRBD2. Germline CDR1 and CDR2: LGHNA and YNFKEQ. J was trimmed by 7 bases and V by 3 bases; bases with no gene match: 13. The CDR3 has 17 amino acids. DNA of the CDR3: TGTGCCAGCAGCCAGGGGGTCTGGACTAGCACCAACGGGGAGCTGTTTTTT. It translates to CASSQGVWTSTNGELFF.

The chain combines TRBV4-2 with TRBJ1-1, with 11 bases matching TRBD1. V was pared by 4 bases and J by 4 bases, with 5 bases of the junction left unmatched. The CDR3 consists of 15 residues. Germline CDR1 is LGHNA and CDR2 is YNFKEQ. The CDR3 sequence: CASSRTGTGGTEAFF. The DNA of the CDR3 is TGTGCCAGCAGCCGCACAGGGACAGGGGGCACTGAAGCTTTCTTT.

The chain combines TRBV19 with TRBJ1-2; D call uncertain. CDR1 and CDR2 (germline): LNHDA, SQIVND (reference sequence). V dropped 7 bases and J dropped 8 bases, with 14 bases sitting between them. The CDR3 is 12 amino acids. The CDR3 DNA reads TGTGCCAGTACTACGGGGTCCAGCGGCTACACCTTC. This translates into CASTTGSSGYTF.